This T cell receptor beta chain appears in the sequencing data of a study of CD8 T cells in ankylosing spondylitis. With 8 bases removed from V and 1 base from J, the gap between germline ends came to 8 bases. Germline assignment: CDR1 SEHNR and CDR2 FQNEAQ (reference sequence). The CDR3 loop spans 12 amino acids. Overall study results and limits: In ankylosing spondylitis patients, matched synovial fluid reportedly showed significant enrichment of disease-linked clones. Typical of ankylosing spondylitis blood, it appeared, was a TCR beta motif of several highly homologous variants. Disease-linked clones were found to be CD8+ and relatively rare in peripheral blood.

TCRdb recomputed calls from the 5' RACE reads with MiXCR, one row per CDR3 protein. The table shows some 200,000 distinct CDR3 sequences, with 18% occurring only once. Concerning this clonotype itself: Its target is unknown.

The chain joins TRBV7-9 to TRBJ1-1, with D possibly TRBD1 on 6 matching bases. Material for sequencing was blood, either unsorted or a sorted T cell fraction (not recorded which). The TCR sequence derives from a male donor aged 5-30 years with ankylosing spondylitis or in good health (not recorded which). The CDR3 loop reads CASGGWNTEAFF. For the CDR3, the DNA is TGTGCCAGCGGGGGCTGGAACACTGAAGCTTTCTTT.